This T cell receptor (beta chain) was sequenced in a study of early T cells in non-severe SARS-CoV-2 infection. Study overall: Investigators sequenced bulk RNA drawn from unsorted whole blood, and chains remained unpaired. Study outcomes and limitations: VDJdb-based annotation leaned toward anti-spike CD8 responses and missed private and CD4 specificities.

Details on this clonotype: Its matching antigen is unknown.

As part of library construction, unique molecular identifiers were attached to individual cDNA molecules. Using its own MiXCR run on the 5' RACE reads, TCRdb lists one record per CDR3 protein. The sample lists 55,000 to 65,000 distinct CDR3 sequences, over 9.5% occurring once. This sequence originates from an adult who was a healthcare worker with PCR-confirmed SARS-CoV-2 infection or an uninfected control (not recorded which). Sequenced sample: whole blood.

DNA of the CDR3: TGCGCCAGCAGCCAAGAACTCGCGGGACAGGGATTAAAGACCCAGTACTTC. Translation: CASSQELAGQGLKTQYF. The V call is TRBV4-1, the J call TRBJ2-5; 9 nucleotides match TRBD1. This CDR3 spans 17 amino acids. Looked up from germline, CDR1 is MGHRA and CDR2 is YSYEKL. With V trimmed by 0 bases and J by 6 bases, 11 bases remained unmatched.